This T cell receptor (beta chain) was documented in a study of identical twins. Study outcomes and limitations: Because invariant MAIT and iNKT cells could be present, zero-insertion analyses could be partly confounded. Cord blood beta clonotypes present at high abundance carried fewer insertions; no such pattern appeared in memory repertoires.

In its sample, this clonotype was seen many times. The antigen remains undetermined. CDR3 length: 16 residues. V dropped 1 base and J dropped 1 base, with 14 bases sitting between them. The germline V gene encodes CDR1 PRHDT and CDR2 FYEKMQ (reference sequence). Template switching created a universal primer site, and the cDNA included unique molecular identifiers. TCRdb analysed the 5' RACE reads with MiXCR anew, one entry per CDR3 protein. The sample yields about 150,000 distinct CDR3 sequences, approximately 4% seen once. The sequenced sample consisted of memory T cells sorted from blood. The source is a young man in good health. The chain carries TRBV13 and TRBJ2-7; D is perhaps TRBD1 or TRBD2 (6 bases each). The CDR3 protein is CASSLVGGRDSYEQYF. The DNA of the CDR3 is TGTGCCAGCAGCTTAGTTGGGGGGCGAGATTCCTACGAGCAGTACTTC.